A single sample gave rise to the 12 T cell receptor beta chains below, sequenced in a study of long-term antiretroviral therapy in people with HIV. Version v3.0 of the immunoSEQ assay was performed at survey level. Clones were sequenced by immunoSEQ multiplex PCR, and TCRdb holds only the in-frame ones, with some missing. The data hold more than 15,000 clones, with 88% observed a single time. This specimen was unsorted PBMCs, taken 2.2 to 2.4 years before starting antiretroviral therapy. The source of these receptors is a woman aged 25 to 45 with HIV.

The rearrangement links TRBV19 to TRBJ1-1; no definite D call. The CDR3 is 15 amino acids. V was shortened by 1 base and J by 1 base, with 10 bases between the two germline ends. The germline CDR1 and CDR2 sequences are LNHDA and SQIVND (reference sequence). In nucleotides, the CDR3 is TGTGCCAGTAGTATAGTCGCCAGGTCGAACACTGAAGCTTTCTTT. It yields the protein CASSIVARSNTEAFF.

This chain connects TRBV5-6 to TRBJ1-5; weak D call: TRBD1 (5 bases). V was cut by 0 bases and J by 4 bases, with 11 bases left in between. The CDR3 runs 15 residues. The V gene's germline CDR1 is SGHDT and CDR2 YYEEEE. The CDR3 DNA sequence: TGTGCCAGCAGCTTGGATCGTAGGGGTAATCAGCCCCAGCATTTT. Its protein product is CASSLDRRGNQPQHF.

The chain is built from TRBV6-5 and TRBJ1-1; D is unresolved. This CDR3 comprises 16 residues. In germline, CDR1 is MNHEY, CDR2 SVGAGI. The V end lost 4 bases, the J end lost 6 bases, and 21 bases lay between the germline ends. The CDR3 sequence: CASSLRTHGLTPEAFF. CDR3 nucleotides: TGTGCCAGCAGTTTACGTACGCACGGATTAACCCCTGAAGCTTTCTTT.

V is TRBV7-9 and J is TRBJ1-2; 10 bases are shared with TRBD1. The germline V gene encodes CDR1 SEHNR and CDR2 FQNEAQ (reference sequence). The CDR3 runs 15 residues. Trimming removed 2 bases from V and 6 bases from J; junction bases left unmatched: 6. The CDR3 spells CASSLRDRGSNGYTF. The DNA of the CDR3 is TGTGCCAGCAGCTTACGGGACAGGGGTAGTAATGGCTACACCTTC.

V and J are TRBV5-1 and TRBJ2-1, with TRBD1 identical over 9 bases. V dropped 4 bases and J dropped 4; count of bases not matched to a gene: 3. Germline V gives CDR1 SGHRS, CDR2 YFSETQ. The CDR3 sequence is 14 residues long. Here the CDR3 DNA reads TGCGCCAGCAGCCCTGGGACAGGGTACAATGAGCAGTTCTTC. This codes for CASSPGTGYNEQFF. The full variable domain, with the rest looked up from reference TRBV5-1 and TRBJ2-1, is KAGVTQTPRYLIKTRGQQVTLSCSPISGHRSVSWYQQTPGQGLQFLFEYFSETQRNKGNFPGRFSGRQFSNSRSEMNVSTLELGDSALYLCASSPGTGYNEQFFGPGTRLTVL.

The rearrangement links TRBV5-5 to TRBJ1-4; D not resolved. Germline V gene data show CDR1 as SGHKS and CDR2 as YYEKEE (reference sequence). The germline V and J ends were trimmed by 3 bases and 6 bases, with 12 bases remaining between them. The CDR3 totals 14 residues. The chain's CDR3 is CASSSPGLDEKLFF. CDR3 bases: TGTGCCAGCAGCTCCCCGGGGTTGGATGAAAAACTGTTTTTT.

V and J are TRBV18 and TRBJ1-5, with TRBD1 as a possible D gene (5 bases). Germline values: CDR1 KGHSH, CDR2 LQKENI. This CDR3 region has 13 residues. The germline V and J ends were trimmed by 5 bases and 5 bases, with 10 bases remaining between them. The CDR3 DNA is TGTGCCAGCTCAGAGACACAGGATCAGCCCCAGCATTTT. Its protein product is CASSETQDQPQHF.

The CDR3 sequence is CASSLAYRESKNIQYF. The CDR3, as DNA: TGTGCCAGCAGCTTAGCGTACAGGGAATCGAAAAACATTCAGTACTTC. This chain joins TRBV7-2 and TRBJ2-4, with D perhaps matching TRBD1 (6 bases). The CDR3 extends over 16 amino acids. CDR1 is SGHTA, CDR2 FQGNSA, per germline. V was trimmed by 0 bases and J by 4 bases, leaving 13 bases between them.

The V gene is TRBV6-1, the J gene TRBJ1-6, with unresolved D. The CDR3 runs 18 residues. The ends were cut back, 4 bases at V and 0 bases at J, with 16 bases in the middle. CDR1 MNHNS and CDR2 SASEGT come from the germline V gene. The CDR3 loop reads CASSAEHQRSSYNSPLHF. The DNA for the CDR3 is TGTGCCAGCAGTGCCGAGCACCAGCGGAGCTCCTATAATTCACCCCTCCACTTT.

This chain joins TRBV5-6 and TRBJ1-2, with TRBD1 matching over 9 bases. This CDR3 comprises 14 residues. J was trimmed by 3 bases and V by 0 bases; bases with no gene match: 0. The germline CDR1 and CDR2 sequences are SGHDT and YYEEEE. The CDR3 is CASSLGQGDYGYTF. CDR3 nucleotide sequence: TGTGCCAGCAGCTTGGGACAGGGGGACTATGGCTACACCTTC. Using reference TRBV5-6 and TRBJ1-2 for the parts outside the CDR3, the full variable domain is DAGVTQSPTHLIKTRGQQVTLRCSPKSGHDTVSWYQQALGQGPQFIFQYYEEEERQRGNFPDRFSGHQFPNYSSELNVNALLLGDSALYLCASSLGQGDYGYTFGSGTRLTVV.

This clone was counted between two and nine times. The chain couples TRBV6-1 to TRBJ2-7; 8 nucleotides line up with TRBD2. The junction had 12 bases not matched to a gene; V was cut back by 8 bases and J by 3 bases. The CDR3 contains 15 residues. Germline V CDR1 and CDR2: MNHNS, SASEGT. CDR3 amino acids: CASSPRGGDSYEQYF. As DNA, the CDR3 is TGTGCCAGCTCTCCCCGGGGGGGGGATAGCTACGAGCAGTACTTC.

The V gene is TRBV7-2, the J gene TRBJ1-3; the D gene is possibly TRBD1 (6 bases). V was trimmed by 4 bases and J by 0 bases, leaving 13 bases between them. Germline CDR1 and CDR2: SGHTA and FQGNSA. There are 16 residues in the CDR3. As DNA, the CDR3 is TGTGCCAGCAGCTCCGGGGGACAATTCTCTGGAAACACCATATATTTT. Amino acid sequence: CASSSGGQFSGNTIYF.